The 3 T cell receptor beta chains below all came from one sample that was sequenced in a study of blood T cell repertoires in COVID-19. Measured with immunoSEQ multiplex PCR; TCRdb has only the in-frame clones, and not every one. The data contain 240,000 or so clones, approximately 85% of them singletons. The sample taken for sequencing was PBMCs or T cells enriched from blood (not recorded which). The source is a woman between 50 and 59 years old who had recovered from COVID-19.

V usage is TRBV7-8 and J usage is TRBJ2-2; D might be TRBD2 (7 bases). The germline V gene encodes CDR1 SGHVS and CDR2 FQNEAQ. V was cut by 3 bases and J by 6 bases, with 11 bases left in between. The CDR3 covers 14 residues. The CDR3 protein is CASSFGGASGELFF. Written as DNA, the CDR3 is TGTGCCAGCAGCTTTGGGGGGGCGTCCGGGGAGCTGTTTTTT.

The rearrangement links TRBV11-3 to TRBJ2-2; TRBD1 is a possible D gene (5 bases). From germline, CDR1 is SGHNT and CDR2 YENEEA. V lost 5 bases, J lost 4 bases, and 11 bases lay in between. CDR3 length: 14 amino acids. CDR3 nucleotides: TGTGCCAGCAGCCACGGACAATCCACCGGGGAGCTGTTTTTT. It is translated as CASSHGQSTGELFF.

This clone was found many times. The junction differs from germline at one of its ends, possibly a read error. This sequence joins TRBV5-8 and TRBJ1-2, with D possibly being TRBD1 (6 bases). This CDR3 contains 11 residues. Germline CDR1 and CDR2: SGHTS and YDEGEE. The CDR3 protein is CASSLLRDTSF. The CDR3 DNA is TGTGCCAGCAGCTTGCTCCGGGACACATCTTTC.